This TCR beta chain was retrieved from a study of blood T cell repertoires in COVID-19. Study overall: From T cells, B-cell-depleted T cells, or PBMCs came the material, which was cDNA or gDNA.

Trimming cost V 1 base and J 6 bases, with 10 bases left between them. This CDR3 has 14 amino acids. Germline V gene data show CDR1 as MNHNS and CDR2 as SASEGT. Data came from immunoSEQ multiplex PCR; TCRdb stores just in-frame clones and leaves some out. The table shows some 330,000 clones, with 85% to 90% occurring only once. The TCR sequence derives from a woman aged 45-65 years with active or convalescent COVID-19. V is TRBV6-1 and J is TRBJ1-5; no reliable D call. The sequencing sample was made of peripheral blood. The CDR3 here is CASSEGQEFQPQHF. CDR3 DNA sequence: TGTGCCAGCAGTGAAGGCCAAGAGTTTCAGCCCCAGCATTTT.